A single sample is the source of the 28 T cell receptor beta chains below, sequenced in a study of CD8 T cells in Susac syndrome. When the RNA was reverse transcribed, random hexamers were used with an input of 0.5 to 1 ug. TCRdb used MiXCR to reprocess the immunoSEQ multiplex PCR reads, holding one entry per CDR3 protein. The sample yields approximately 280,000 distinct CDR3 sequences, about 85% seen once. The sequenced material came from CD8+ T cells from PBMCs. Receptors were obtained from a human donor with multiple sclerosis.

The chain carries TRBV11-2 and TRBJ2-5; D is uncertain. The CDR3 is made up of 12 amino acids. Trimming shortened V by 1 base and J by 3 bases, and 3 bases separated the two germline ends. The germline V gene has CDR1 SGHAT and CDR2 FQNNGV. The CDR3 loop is CASSLVKETQYF. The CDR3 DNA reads TGTGCCAGCAGCTTAGTGAAAGAGACCCAGTACTTC.

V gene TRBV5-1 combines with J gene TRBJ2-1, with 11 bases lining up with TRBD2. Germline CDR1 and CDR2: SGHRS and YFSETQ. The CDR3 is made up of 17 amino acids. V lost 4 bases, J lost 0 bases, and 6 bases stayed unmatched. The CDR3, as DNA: TGCGCCAGCAGCCACAGACTAGCGGGGAGCTCCTACAATGAGCAGTTCTTC. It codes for CASSHRLAGSSYNEQFF.

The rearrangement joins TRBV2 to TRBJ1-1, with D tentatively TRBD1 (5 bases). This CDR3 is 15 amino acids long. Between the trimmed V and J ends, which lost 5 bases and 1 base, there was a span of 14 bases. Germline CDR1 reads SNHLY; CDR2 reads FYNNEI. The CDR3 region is CASSRGRWWNTEAFF. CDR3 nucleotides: TGTGCCAGCAGTAGGGGCCGGTGGTGGAACACTGAAGCTTTCTTT.

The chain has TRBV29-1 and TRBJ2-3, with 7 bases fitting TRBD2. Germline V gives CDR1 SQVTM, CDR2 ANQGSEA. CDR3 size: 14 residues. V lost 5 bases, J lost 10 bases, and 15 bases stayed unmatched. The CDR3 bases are TGCAGCGTTCATGATAGCGGGCTCGGCGGGGCGCAGTATTTT. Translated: CSVHDSGLGGAQYF.

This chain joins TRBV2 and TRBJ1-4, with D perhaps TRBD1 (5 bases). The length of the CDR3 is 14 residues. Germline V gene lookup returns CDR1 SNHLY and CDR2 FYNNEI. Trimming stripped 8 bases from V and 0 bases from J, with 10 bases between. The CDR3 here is CASARQTTNEKLFF. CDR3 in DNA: TGTGCCAGCGCGCGACAGACAACTAATGAAAAACTGTTTTTT. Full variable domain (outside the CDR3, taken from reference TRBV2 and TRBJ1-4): EPEVTQTPSHQVTQMGQEVILRCVPISNHLYFYWYRQILGQKVEFLVSFYNNEISEKSEIFDDQFSVERPDGSNFTLKIRSTKLEDSAMYFCASARQTTNEKLFFGSGTQLSVL.

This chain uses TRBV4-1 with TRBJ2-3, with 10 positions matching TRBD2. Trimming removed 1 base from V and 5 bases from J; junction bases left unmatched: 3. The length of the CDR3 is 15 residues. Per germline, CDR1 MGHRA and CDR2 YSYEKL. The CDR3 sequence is CASSQVAGGGDTQYF. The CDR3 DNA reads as TGCGCCAGCAGCCAAGTAGCGGGAGGAGGAGATACGCAGTATTTT.

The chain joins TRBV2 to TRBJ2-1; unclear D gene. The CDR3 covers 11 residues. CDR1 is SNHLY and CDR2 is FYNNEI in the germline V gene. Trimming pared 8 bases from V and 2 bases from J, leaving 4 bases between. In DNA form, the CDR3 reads TGTGCCAGCCCACCCTACAATGAGCAGTTCTTC. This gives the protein CASPPYNEQFF.

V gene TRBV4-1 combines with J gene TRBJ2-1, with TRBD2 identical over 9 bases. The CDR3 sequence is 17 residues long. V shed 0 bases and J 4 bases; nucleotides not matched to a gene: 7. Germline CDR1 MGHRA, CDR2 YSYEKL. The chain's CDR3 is CASSQDLAGPAYNEQFF. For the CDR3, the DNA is TGCGCCAGCAGCCAAGATCTAGCGGGGCCCGCTTACAATGAGCAGTTCTTC.

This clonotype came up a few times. The CDR3 here is CASRDRVLTEAFF. For the CDR3, the DNA is TGTGCCAGCAGGGACAGGGTCCTCACTGAAGCTTTCTTT. The rearrangement joins TRBV21-1 to TRBJ1-1; TRBD1 reflects the table's D call only, with no check against the DNA. TRBV21-1 is flagged as a pseudogene. This CDR3 is built from 13 residues.

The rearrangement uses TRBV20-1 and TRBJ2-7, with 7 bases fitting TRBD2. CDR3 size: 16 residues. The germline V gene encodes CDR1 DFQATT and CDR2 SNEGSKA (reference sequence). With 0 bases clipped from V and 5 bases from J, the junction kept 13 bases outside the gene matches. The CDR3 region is CSARDFETSSSDEQYF. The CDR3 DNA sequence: TGCAGTGCTAGAGATTTCGAGACTAGCTCTTCGGACGAGCAGTACTTC.

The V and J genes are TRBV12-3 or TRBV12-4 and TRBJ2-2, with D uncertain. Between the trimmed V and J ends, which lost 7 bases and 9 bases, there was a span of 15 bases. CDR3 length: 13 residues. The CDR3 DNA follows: TGTGCCAGCACCCCCGGCGGTGTCCGGGAGCTGTTTTTT. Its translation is CASTPGGVRELFF.

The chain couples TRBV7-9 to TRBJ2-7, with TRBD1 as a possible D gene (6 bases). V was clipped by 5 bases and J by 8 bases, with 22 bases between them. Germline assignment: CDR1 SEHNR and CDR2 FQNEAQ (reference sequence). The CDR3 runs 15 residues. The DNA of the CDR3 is TGTGCCAGCAGCCCGCCGGACAGTCTTAATACTAAGCAGTACTTC. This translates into CASSPPDSLNTKQYF.

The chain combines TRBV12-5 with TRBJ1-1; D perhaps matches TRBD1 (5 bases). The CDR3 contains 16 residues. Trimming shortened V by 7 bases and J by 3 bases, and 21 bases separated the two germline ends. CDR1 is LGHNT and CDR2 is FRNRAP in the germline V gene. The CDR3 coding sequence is TGTGCTAGTGCCCCTTCCTCGGGGGTTCGACACACTGAAGCTTTCTTT. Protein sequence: CASAPSSGVRHTEAFF.

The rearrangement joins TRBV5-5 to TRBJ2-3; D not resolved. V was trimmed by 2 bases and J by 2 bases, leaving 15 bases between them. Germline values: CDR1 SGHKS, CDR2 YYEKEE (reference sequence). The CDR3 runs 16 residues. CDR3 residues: CASSLWEGPTTDTQYF. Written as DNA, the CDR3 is TGTGCCAGCAGCTTATGGGAAGGGCCCACCACAGATACGCAGTATTTT.

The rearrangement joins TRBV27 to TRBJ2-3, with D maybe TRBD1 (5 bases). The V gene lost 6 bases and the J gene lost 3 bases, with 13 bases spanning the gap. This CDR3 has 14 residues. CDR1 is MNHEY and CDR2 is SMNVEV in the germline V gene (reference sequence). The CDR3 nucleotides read TGTGCCAGCAGGCTAGGGGTCCCTACAGATACGCAGTATTTT. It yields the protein CASRLGVPTDTQYF.

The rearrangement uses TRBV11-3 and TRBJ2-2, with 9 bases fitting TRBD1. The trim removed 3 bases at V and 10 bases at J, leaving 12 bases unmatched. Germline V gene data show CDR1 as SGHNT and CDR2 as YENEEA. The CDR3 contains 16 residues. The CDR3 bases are TGTGCCAGCAGCTTTATTTACAGGGGGCGAGATGAGGAGCTGTTTTTT. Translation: CASSFIYRGRDEELFF.

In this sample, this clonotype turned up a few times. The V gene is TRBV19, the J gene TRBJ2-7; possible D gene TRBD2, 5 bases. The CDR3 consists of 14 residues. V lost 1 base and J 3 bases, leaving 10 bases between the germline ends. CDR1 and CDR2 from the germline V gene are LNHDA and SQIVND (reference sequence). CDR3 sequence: CASSIALGNYEQYF. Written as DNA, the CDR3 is TGTGCCAGTAGTATAGCCCTCGGGAACTACGAGCAGTACTTC.

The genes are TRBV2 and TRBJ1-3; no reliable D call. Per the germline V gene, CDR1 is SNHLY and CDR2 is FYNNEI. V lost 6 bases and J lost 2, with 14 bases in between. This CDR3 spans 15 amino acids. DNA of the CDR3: TGTGCCAGCAGCCACGGGTGGTTCACTGGAAACACCATATATTTT. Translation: CASSHGWFTGNTIYF.

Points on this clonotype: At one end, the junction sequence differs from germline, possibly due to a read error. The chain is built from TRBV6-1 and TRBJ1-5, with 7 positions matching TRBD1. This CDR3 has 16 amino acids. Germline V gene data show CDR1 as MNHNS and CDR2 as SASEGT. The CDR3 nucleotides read TGTGCCAGCGGTGAGGGGGCCTGGGGCGGCAATCAGCCCCAGCATTTT. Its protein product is CASGEGAWGGNQPQHF.

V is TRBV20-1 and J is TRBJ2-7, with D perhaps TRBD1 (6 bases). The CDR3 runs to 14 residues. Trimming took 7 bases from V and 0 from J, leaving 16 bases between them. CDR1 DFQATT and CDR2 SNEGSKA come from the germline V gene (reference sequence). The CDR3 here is CSVPTGFLSYEQYF. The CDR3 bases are TGCAGTGTCCCAACAGGGTTTCTCTCCTACGAGCAGTACTTC.

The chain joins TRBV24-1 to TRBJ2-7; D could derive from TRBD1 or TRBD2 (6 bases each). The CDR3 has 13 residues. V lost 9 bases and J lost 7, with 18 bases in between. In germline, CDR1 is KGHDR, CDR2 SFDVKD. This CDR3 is CATGRPGAGEQYF. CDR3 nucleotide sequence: TGTGCCACCGGCCGTCCGGGGGCGGGTGAGCAGTACTTC.

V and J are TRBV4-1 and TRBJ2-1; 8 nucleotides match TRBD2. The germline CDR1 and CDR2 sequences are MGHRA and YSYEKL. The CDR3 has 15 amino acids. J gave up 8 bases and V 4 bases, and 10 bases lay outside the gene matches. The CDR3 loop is CASSPSTRREDEQFF. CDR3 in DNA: TGCGCCAGCAGCCCCTCGACTAGGCGGGAGGATGAGCAGTTCTTC.

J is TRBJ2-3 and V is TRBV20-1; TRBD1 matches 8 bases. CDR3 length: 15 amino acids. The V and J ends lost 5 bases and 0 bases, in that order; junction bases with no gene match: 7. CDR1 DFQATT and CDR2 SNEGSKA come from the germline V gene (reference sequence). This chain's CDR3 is CSARPQGASTDTQYF. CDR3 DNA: TGCAGTGCTCGACCCCAGGGGGCTAGCACAGATACGCAGTATTTT.

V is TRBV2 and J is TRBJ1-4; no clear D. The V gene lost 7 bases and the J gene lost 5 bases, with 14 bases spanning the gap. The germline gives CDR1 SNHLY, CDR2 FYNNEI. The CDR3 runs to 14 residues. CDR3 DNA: TGTGCCAGCAAGGACCTTCCAAGGAATGAAAAACTGTTTTTT. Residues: CASKDLPRNEKLFF.

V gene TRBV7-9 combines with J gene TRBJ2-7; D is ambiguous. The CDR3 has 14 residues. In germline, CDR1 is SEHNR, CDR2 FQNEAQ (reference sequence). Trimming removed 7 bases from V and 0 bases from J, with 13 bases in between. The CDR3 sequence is CASNGPLSSYEQYF. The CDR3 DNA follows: TGTGCCAGCAATGGACCCCTTAGCTCCTACGAGCAGTACTTC.

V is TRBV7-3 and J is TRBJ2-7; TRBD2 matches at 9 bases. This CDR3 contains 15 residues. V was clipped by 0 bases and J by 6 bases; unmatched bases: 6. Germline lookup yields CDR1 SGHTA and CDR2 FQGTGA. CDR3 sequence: CASSLTGGRGAEQYF. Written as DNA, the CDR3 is TGTGCCAGCAGCTTAACGGGCGGGAGGGGCGCCGAGCAGTACTTC.

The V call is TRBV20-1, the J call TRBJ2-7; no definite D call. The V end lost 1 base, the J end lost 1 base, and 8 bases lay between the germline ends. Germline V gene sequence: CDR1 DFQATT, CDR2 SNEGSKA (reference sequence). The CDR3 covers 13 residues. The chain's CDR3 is CSARARVSYEQYF. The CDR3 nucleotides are TGCAGTGCTAGAGCGAGAGTATCCTACGAGCAGTACTTC.

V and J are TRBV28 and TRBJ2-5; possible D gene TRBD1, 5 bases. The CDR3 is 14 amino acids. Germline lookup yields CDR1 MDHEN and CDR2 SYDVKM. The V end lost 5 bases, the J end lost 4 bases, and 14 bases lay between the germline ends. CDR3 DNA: TGTGCCAGCAGTCTCCGACAGCGCCTAGAGACCCAGTACTTC. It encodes CASSLRQRLETQYF. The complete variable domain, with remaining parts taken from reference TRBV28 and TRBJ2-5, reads DVKVTQSSRYLVKRTGEKVFLECVQDMDHENMFWYRQDPGLGLRLIYFSYDVKMKEKGDIPEGYSVSREKKERFSLILESASTNQTSMYLCASSLRQRLETQYFGPGTRLLVL.